This entry concerns a single TCR beta chain. What it recognizes is unknown. The sample has other DNA sequences that encode this CDR3 too. Assay runs were performed at deep level. Data came from immunoSEQ multiplex PCR; TCRdb stores just in-frame clones and leaves some out. There are roughly 760,000 clones in the sample; under 80% occur only once, and under 2% lies in the top ten. The sample is drawn from a study of shared clonotypes between healthy human individuals. Study results and caveats: Naive CD4 clonotype sharing across a handful of donors was approximately 5%.

The CDR3 extends over 14 amino acids. Germline V gene data show CDR1 as SGHRS and CDR2 as YFSETQ. V was shortened by 0 bases and J by 2 bases, with 8 bases between the two germline ends. Sequencing was performed on memory CD4+ T cells sorted from blood. Subset in this sample: CD45RA-negative fraction. V is TRBV5-1 and J is TRBJ1-1, with D unresolved. The sequence derives from a young woman in good health. The CDR3 sequence: CASSLGHENTEAFF. In DNA form, the CDR3 reads TGCGCCAGCAGCTTGGGACACGAAAACACTGAAGCTTTCTTT.